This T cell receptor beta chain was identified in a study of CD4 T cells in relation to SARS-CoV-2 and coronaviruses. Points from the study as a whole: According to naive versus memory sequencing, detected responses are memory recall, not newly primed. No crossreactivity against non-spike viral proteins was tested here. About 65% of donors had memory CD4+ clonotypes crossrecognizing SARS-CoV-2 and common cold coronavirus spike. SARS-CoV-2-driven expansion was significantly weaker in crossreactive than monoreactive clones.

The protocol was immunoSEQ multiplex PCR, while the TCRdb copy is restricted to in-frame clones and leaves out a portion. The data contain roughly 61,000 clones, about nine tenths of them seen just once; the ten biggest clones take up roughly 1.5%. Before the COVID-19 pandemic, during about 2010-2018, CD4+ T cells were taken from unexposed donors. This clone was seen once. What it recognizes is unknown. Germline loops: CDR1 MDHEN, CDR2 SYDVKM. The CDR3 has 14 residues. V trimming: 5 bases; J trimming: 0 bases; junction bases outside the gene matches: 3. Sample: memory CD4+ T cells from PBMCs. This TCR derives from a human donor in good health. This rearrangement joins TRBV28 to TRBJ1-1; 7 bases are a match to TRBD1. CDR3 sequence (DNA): TGTGCCAGCAGTCCCCAGGGGGTGAACACTGAAGCTTTCTTT. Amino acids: CASSPQGVNTEAFF.